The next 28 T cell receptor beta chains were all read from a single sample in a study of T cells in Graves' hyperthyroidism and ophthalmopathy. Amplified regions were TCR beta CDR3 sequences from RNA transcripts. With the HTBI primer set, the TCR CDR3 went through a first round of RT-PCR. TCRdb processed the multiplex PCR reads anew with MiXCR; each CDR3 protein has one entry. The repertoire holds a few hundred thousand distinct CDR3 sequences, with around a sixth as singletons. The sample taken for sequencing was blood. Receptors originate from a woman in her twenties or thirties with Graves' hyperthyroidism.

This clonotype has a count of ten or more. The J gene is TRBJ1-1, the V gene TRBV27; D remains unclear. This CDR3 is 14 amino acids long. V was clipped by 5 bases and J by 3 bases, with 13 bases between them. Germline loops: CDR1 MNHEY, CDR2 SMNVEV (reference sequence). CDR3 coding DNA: TGTGCCAGCAGTCCACTAGGGCCCTACACTGAAGCTTTCTTT. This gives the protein CASSPLGPYTEAFF.

CDR3 bases: TGTGCCAGCCGTGGGCCAGGGGGGTTCTACGAGCAGTACTTC. It is translated as CASRGPGGFYEQYF. The V call is TRBV11-2, the J call TRBJ2-7, with D maybe TRBD1 (7 bases). Germline V CDR1 and CDR2: SGHAT, FQNNGV. The CDR3 has 14 residues. Trimming removed 8 bases at V and 3 bases at J, with 17 bases between.

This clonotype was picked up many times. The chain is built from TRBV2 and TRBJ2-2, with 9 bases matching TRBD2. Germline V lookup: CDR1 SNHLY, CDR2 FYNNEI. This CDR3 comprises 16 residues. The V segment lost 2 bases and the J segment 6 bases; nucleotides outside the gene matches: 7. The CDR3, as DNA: TGTGCCAGCAGTGAATTTGCGGGAGGGCTCCCCGGGGAGCTGTTTTTT. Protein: CASSEFAGGLPGELFF.

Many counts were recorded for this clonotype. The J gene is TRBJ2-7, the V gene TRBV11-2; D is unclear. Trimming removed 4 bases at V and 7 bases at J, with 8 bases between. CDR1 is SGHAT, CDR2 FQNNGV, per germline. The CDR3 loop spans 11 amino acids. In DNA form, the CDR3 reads TGTGCCAGCAGCTCGGTTCGGGAGCAGTACTTC. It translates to CASSSVREQYF.

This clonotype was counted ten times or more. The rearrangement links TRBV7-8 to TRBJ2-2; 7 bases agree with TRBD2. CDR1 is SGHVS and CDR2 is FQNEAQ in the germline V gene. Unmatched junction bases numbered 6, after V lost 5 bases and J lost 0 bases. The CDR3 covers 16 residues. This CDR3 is CASSPGTTANTGELFF. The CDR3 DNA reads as TGTGCCAGCAGCCCTGGGACTACCGCGAACACCGGGGAGCTGTTTTTT.

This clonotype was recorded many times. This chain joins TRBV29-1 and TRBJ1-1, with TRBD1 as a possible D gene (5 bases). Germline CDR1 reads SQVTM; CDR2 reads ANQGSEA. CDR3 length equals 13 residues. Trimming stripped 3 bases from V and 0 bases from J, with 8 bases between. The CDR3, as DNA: TGCAGCGTTGATGAGGGGATGAACACTGAAGCTTTCTTT. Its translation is CSVDEGMNTEAFF.

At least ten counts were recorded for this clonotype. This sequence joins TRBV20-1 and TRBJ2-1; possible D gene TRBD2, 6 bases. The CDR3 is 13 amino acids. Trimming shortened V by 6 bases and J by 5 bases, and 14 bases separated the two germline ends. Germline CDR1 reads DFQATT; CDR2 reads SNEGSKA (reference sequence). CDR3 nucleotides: TGCAGTGCGGAGAGGACTACCAACAATGAGCAGTTCTTC. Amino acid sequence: CSAERTTNNEQFF.

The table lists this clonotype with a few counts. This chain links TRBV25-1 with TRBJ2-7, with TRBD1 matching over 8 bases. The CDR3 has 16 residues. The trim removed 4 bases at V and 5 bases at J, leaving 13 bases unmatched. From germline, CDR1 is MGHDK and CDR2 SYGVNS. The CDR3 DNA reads TGTGCCAGCAGTGGGAAACAGGGGGTAACAAGGAACGAGCAGTACTTC. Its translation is CASSGKQGVTRNEQYF.

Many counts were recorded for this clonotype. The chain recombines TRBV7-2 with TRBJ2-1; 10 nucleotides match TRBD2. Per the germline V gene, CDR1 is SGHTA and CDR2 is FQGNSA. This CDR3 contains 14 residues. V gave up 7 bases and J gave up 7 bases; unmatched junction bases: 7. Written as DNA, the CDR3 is TGTGCCAGCAATCTAGCGGGAGAATGGAATGAGCAGTTCTTC. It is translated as CASNLAGEWNEQFF.

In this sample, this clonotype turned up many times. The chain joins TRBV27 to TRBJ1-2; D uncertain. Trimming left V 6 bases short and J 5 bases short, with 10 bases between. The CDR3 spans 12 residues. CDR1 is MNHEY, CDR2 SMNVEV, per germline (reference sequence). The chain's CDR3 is CASRTELYGYTF. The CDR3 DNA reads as TGTGCCAGCAGAACAGAGCTTTATGGCTACACCTTC.

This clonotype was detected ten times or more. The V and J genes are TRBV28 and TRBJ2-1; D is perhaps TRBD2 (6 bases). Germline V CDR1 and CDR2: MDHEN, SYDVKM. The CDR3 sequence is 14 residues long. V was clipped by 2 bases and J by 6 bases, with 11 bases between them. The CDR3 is CASSLPGRRNEQFF. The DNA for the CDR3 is TGTGCCAGCAGTTTACCCGGGAGACGCAATGAGCAGTTCTTC.

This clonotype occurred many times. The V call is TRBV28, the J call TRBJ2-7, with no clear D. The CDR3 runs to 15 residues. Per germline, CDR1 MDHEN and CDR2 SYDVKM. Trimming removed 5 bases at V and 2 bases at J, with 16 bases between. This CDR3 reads CASSPSTSTPYEQYF. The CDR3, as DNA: TGTGCCAGCAGTCCGTCCACGAGTACACCCTACGAGCAGTACTTC. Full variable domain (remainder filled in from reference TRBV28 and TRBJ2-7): DVKVTQSSRYLVKRTGEKVFLECVQDMDHENMFWYRQDPGLGLRLIYFSYDVKMKEKGDIPEGYSVSREKKERFSLILESASTNQTSMYLCASSPSTSTPYEQYFGPGTRLTVT.

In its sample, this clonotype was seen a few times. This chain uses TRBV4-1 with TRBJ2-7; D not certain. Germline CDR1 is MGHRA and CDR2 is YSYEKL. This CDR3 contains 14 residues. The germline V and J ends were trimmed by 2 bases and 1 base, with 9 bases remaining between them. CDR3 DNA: TGCGCCAGCAGCCAACAGACGGATTCCTACGAGCAGTACTTC. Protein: CASSQQTDSYEQYF.

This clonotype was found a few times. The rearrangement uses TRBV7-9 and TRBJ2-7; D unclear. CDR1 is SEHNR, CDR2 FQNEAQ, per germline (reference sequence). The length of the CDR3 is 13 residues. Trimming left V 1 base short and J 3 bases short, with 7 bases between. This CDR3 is CASSLVDFYEQYF. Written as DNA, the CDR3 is TGTGCCAGCAGCTTAGTCGACTTCTACGAGCAGTACTTC.

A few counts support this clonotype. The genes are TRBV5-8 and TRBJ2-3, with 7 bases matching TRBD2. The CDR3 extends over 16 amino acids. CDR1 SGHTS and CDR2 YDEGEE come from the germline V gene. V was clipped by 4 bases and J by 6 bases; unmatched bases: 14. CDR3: CASSRYAAVGGDTQYF. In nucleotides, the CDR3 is TGTGCCAGCAGCCGATACGCAGCGGTCGGGGGGGATACGCAGTATTTT.

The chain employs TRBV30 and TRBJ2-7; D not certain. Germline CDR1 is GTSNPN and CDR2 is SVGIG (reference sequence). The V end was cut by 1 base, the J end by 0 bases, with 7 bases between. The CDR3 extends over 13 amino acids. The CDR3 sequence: CAWSAARSYEQYF. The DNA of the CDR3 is TGTGCCTGGAGTGCTGCCCGCTCCTACGAGCAGTACTTC.

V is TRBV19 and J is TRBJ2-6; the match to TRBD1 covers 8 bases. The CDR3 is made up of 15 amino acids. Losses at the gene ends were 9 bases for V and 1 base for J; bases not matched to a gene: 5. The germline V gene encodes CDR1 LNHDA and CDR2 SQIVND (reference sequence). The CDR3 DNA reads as TGTGCCAGCCTCTACAGGGGGTCTGGGGCCAACGTCCTGACTTTC. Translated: CASLYRGSGANVLTF.

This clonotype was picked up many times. This CDR3 is CASSQGGGDTQYF. DNA for the CDR3: TGTGCCAGCAGCCAAGGGGGGGGAGATACGCAGTATTTT. The V call is TRBV7-2, the J call TRBJ2-3; D is possibly TRBD2 (7 bases). This CDR3 contains 13 residues. V lost 5 bases to trimming and J lost 5 bases, with 11 bases between them. The germline V gene encodes CDR1 SGHTA and CDR2 FQGNSA.

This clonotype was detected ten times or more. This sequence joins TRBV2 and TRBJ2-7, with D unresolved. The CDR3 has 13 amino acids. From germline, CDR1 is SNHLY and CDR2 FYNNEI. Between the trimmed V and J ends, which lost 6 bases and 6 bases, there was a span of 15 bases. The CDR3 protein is CASSEYRTIEQYF. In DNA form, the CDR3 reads TGTGCCAGCAGCGAGTATCGGACCATCGAGCAGTACTTC.

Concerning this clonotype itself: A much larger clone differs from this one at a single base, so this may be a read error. The CDR3 DNA is TGCAGTGCACAACGGCAGGACACGGTTTGGAAAAGCAATCAGCCCCAGCATTTT. Translation: CSAQRQDTVWKSNQPQHF. The genes are TRBV20-1 and TRBJ1-5; possibly TRBD1 for D (5 bases). CDR3 length equals 18 residues. Trimming removed 6 bases at V and 1 base at J, with 25 bases between. Germline loops: CDR1 DFQATT, CDR2 SNEGSKA (reference sequence).

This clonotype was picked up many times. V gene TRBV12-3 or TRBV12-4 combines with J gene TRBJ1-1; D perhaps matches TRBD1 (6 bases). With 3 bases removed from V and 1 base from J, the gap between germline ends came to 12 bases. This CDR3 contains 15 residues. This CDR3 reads CASSFPDRTNTEAFF. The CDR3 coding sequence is TGTGCCAGCAGTTTCCCCGACAGGACGAACACTGAAGCTTTCTTT.

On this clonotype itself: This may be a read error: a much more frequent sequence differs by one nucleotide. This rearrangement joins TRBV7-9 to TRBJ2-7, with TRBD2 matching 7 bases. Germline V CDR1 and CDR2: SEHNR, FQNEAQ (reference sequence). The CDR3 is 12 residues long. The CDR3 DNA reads TGTGCCAGCATGGGGGGGGGGAACGAGCGGTACTTC. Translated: CASMGGGNERYF.

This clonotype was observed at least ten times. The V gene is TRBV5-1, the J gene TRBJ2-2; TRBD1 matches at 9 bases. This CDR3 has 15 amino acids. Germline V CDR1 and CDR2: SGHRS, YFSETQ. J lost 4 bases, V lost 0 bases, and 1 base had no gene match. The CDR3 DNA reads TGCGCCAGCAGCTTGGACAGGGGGCGCACCGGGGAGCTGTTTTTT. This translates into CASSLDRGRTGELFF.

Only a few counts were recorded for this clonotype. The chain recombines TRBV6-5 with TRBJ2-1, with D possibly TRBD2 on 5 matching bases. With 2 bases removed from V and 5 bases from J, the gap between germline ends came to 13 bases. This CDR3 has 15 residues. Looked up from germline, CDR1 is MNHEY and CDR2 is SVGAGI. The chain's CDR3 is CASSYGGLPNNEQFF. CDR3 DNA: TGTGCCAGCAGTTACGGCGGGCTCCCGAACAATGAGCAGTTCTTC.

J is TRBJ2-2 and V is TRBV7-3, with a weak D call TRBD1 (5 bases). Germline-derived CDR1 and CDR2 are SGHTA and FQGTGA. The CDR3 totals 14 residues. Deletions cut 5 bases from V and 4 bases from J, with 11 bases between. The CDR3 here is CASSQGFPTGELFF. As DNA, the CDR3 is TGTGCCAGCAGCCAGGGCTTTCCCACCGGGGAGCTGTTTTTT.

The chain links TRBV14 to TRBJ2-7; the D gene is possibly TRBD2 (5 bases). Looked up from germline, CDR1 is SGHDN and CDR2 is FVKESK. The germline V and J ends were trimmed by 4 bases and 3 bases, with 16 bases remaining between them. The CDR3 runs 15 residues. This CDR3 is CASSRGRDWDYEQYF. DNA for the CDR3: TGTGCCAGCAGCCGCGGACGGGATTGGGACTACGAGCAGTACTTC. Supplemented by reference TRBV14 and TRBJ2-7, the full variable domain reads EAGVTQFPSHSVIEKGQTVTLRCDPISGHDNLYWYRRVMGKEIKFLLHFVKESKQDESGMPNNRFLAERTGGTYSTLKVQPAELEDSGVYFCASSRGRDWDYEQYFGPGTRLTVT.

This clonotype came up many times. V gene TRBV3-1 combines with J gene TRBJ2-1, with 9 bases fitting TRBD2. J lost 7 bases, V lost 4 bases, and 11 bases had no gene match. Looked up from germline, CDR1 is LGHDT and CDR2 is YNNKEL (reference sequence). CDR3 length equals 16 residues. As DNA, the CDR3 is TGTGCCAGCAGCCGATCTAGCGGGGCCAAAGGGAATGAGCAGTTCTTC. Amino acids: CASSRSSGAKGNEQFF.

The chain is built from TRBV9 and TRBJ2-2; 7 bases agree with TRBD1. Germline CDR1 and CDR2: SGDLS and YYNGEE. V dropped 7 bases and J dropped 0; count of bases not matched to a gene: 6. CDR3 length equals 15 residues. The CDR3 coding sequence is TGTGCCAGCGGGGGACAGACAGCGAACACCGGGGAGCTGTTTTTT. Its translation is CASGGQTANTGELFF.